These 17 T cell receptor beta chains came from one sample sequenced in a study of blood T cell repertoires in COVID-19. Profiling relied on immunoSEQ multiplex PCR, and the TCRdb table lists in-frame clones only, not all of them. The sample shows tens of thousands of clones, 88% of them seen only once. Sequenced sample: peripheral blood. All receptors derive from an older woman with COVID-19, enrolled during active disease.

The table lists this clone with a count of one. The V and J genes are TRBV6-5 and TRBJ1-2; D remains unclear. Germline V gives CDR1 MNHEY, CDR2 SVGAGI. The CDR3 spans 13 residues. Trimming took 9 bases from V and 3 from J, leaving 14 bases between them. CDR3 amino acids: CASSPGSDYGYTF. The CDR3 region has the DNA TGTGCCAGTTCCCCGGGGTCGGACTATGGCTACACCTTC.

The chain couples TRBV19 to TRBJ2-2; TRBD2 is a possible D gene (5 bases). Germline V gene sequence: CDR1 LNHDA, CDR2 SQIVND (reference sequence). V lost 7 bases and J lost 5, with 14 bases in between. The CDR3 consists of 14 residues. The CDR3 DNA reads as TGTGCCAGTACGGCCGAGGGCGGGACCGGGGAGCTGTTTTTT. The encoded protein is CASTAEGGTGELFF.

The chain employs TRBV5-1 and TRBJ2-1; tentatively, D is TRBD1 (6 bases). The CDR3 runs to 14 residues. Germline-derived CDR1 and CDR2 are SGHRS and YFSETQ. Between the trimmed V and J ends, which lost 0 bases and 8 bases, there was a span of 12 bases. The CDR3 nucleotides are TGCGCCAGCAGCTTGGTGGGGGCTAAGGATGAGCAGTTCTTC. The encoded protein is CASSLVGAKDEQFF.

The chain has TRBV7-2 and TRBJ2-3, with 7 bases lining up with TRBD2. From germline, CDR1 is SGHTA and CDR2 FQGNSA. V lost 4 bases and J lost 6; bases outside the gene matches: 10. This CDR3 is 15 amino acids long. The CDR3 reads CASSSLASESDTQYF. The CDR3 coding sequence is TGTGCCAGCAGCTCACTAGCGTCTGAATCGGATACGCAGTATTTT.

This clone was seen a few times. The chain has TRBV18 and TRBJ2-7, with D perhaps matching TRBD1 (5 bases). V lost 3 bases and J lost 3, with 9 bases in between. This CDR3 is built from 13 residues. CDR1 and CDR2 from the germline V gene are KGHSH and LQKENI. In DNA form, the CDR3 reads TGTGCCAGCTCACCTCCCCAGGGCTACGAGCAGTACTTC. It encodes CASSPPQGYEQYF.

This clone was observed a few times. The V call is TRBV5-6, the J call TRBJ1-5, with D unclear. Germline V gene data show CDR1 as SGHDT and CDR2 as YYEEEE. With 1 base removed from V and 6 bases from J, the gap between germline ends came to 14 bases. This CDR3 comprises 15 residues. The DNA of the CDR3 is TGTGCCAGCAGCTTGAGAACGGGTAGTAGTCAGCCCCAGCATTTT. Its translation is CASSLRTGSSQPQHF.

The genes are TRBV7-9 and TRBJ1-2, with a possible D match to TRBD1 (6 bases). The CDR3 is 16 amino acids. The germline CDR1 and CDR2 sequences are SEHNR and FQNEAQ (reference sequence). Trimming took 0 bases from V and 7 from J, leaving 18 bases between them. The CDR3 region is CASSLALGRGGGGYTF. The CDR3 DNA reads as TGTGCCAGCAGCTTAGCGCTTGGCCGCGGGGGCGGTGGCTACACCTTC.

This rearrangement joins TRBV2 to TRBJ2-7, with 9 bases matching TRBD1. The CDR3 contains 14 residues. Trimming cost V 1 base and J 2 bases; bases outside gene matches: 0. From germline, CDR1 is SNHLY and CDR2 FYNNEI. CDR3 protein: CASSEGTGAYEQYF. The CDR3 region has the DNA TGTGCCAGCAGTGAAGGGACAGGGGCCTACGAGCAGTACTTC.

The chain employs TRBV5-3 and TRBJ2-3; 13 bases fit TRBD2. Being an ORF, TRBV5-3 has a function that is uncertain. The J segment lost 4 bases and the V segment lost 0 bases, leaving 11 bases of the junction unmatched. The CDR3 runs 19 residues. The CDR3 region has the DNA TGTGCCAGAAGCTTGGCCGACAAACTAGCGGGAGGGTTCCCAGATACGCAGTATTTT. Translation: CARSLADKLAGGFPDTQYF.

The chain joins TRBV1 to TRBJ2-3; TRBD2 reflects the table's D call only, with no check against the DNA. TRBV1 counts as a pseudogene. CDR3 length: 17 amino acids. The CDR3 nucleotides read TGCACCAGCAGCCAAGTCCCTGGGGGGGGTGGCACAGATACGCAGTATTTT. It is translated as CTSSQVPGGGGTDTQYF.

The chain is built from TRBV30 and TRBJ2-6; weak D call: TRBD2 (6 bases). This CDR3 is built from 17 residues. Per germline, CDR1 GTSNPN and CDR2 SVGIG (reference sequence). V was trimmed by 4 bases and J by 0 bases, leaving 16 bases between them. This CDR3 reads CAWTPWRGLSGANVLTF. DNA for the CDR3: TGTGCCTGGACCCCGTGGAGGGGACTCTCTGGGGCCAACGTCCTGACTTTC.

This CDR3 is CASSENSLSNTEAFF. The CDR3 DNA reads TGTGCCAGCAGTGAAAATAGCCTGAGTAACACTGAAGCTTTCTTT. The chain couples TRBV2 to TRBJ1-1; D not resolved. The germline V gene has CDR1 SNHLY and CDR2 FYNNEI. The CDR3 totals 15 residues. Between the trimmed V and J ends, which lost 2 bases and 2 bases, there was a span of 12 bases.

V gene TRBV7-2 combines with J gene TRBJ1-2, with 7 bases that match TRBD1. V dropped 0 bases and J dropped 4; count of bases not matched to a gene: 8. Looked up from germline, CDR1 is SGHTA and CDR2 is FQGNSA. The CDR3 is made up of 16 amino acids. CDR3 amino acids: CASSLAAGGTIYGYTF. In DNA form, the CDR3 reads TGTGCCAGCAGCTTAGCGGCAGGGGGTACGATCTATGGCTACACCTTC.

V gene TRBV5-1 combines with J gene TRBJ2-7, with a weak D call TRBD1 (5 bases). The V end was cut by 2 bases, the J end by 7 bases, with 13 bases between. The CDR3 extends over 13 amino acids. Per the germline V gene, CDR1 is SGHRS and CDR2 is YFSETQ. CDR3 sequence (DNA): TGCGCCAGCAGCTTCAGGGTAGTAAGTGAGCAGTACTTC. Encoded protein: CASSFRVVSEQYF.

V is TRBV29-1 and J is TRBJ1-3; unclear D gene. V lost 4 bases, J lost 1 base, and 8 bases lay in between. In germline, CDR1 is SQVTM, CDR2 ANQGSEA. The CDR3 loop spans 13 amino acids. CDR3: CSVAHSSGNTIYF. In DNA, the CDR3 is TGCAGCGTTGCCCACTCGTCTGGAAACACCATATATTTT.

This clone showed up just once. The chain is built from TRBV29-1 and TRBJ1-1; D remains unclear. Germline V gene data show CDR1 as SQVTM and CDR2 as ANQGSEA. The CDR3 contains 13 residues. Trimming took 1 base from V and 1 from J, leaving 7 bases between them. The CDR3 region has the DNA TGCAGCGTTGAAGTTGAGGAGAACACTGAAGCTTTCTTT. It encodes CSVEVEENTEAFF.

The CDR3 here is CASSIGLAQGRETQYF. In nucleotides, the CDR3 is TGTGCCAGTAGTATAGGACTAGCTCAGGGGCGAGAGACCCAGTACTTC. The chain is built from TRBV19 and TRBJ2-5; D is perhaps TRBD2 (7 bases). Trimming cost V 1 base and J 4 bases, with 16 bases left between them. This CDR3 spans 16 amino acids. Germline-derived CDR1 and CDR2 are LNHDA and SQIVND (reference sequence).